This TCR beta chain was documented in a study of Tregs in tolerant kidney transplant recipients. Study-wide findings and caveats: Changing PCR primers prevented nucleotide comparison between some patients' samples.

Assay used: immunoSEQ multiplex PCR; TCRdb lists only in-frame clones, some missing. The sample has around 33,000 clones; the top ten hold roughly 1.9%. The nonmyeloablative bone marrow transplants came from related graft donors, with transient mixed chimerism. CD4+CD25+CD127- Tregs, CD4+CD25- non-Tregs, CD4 and CD8 cells were sorted. As to this clone: Its specificity is not known. The read ends 3 residues early relative to the CDR3; the germline J gene fills the gap.

Germline loops: CDR1 DFQATT, CDR2 SNEGSKA (reference sequence). The CDR3 runs 13 residues. The V end was cut by 5 bases, the J end by 3 bases, with 14 bases between. The source was CD4+ T cells from blood (PBMCs), collected 24 months after the transplant. The genes are TRBV20-1 and TRBJ2-7; maybe TRBD2 (6 bases). This receptor was identified in a human patient who received a combined kidney and bone marrow transplant. Some T cells may trace back to the graft donor. CDR3 DNA (partial): TGCAGTGCTTCGGGACTTGGACTCTACGAG. Protein: CSASGLGLYE. The whole CDR3 region reads CSASGLGLYEQYF.